Sequencing of this TCR beta chain was carried out in a study of blood T cell repertoires in COVID-19. Whole-study context: Acute and convalescent COVID-19 specimens originated in the United States, Italy and Spain.

Measured with immunoSEQ multiplex PCR; TCRdb has only the in-frame clones, and not every one. The repertoire holds roughly 200,000 clones, with around nine tenths as singletons. Sequenced: peripheral blood. This sequence was found in a man aged 55-75 years who had recovered from COVID-19.

CDR3 nucleotides: TGCGCCAGCAGCCCGGCCCGGGATGGGGAGACCCAGTACTTC. This translates into CASSPARDGETQYF. The rearrangement links TRBV5-1 to TRBJ2-5; weak D call: TRBD2 (5 bases). The germline gives CDR1 SGHRS, CDR2 YFSETQ. This CDR3 has 14 residues. V was cut by 4 bases and J by 5 bases, with 15 bases left in between.